This is a list of T cell receptor beta chains from one sample in a study of T-cell reconstitution after alpha-beta-depleted transplantation in children. TCRdb reprocessed the PCR reads via MiXCR and lists one record per CDR3 protein. This sample has hundreds of thousands of distinct CDR3 sequences, with 16% found just once. The sequenced sample was PBMCs, mostly from graft donor cells, obtained 360 days after TCRalphabeta/CD19-depleted stem cell transplant. These receptors all come from a male patient aged 10 to 17 who had a stem cell transplant for acute lymphoblastic leukemia, so the T cells may come from the graft donor. Each CDR3 is given with its conserved first and last residue. The order of the fields is clone size, V gene, J gene, D gene, CDR3 protein, CDR3 DNA. The D gene is left open where the match is weak. The size of a clone is reported for some rows only, either as once, few or many, or as a class for expanded clones.

-	TRBV7-2	TRBJ2-7	-	CASSLVDTRDEQYF	TGTGCCAGCAGCTTAGTGGATACGAGAGACGAGCAGTACTTC
-	TRBV7-9	TRBJ2-5	TRBD2	CASSLPLAVKETQYF	TGTGCCAGCAGCTTGCCGCTAGCGGTAAAAGAGACCCAGTACTTC
few	TRBV20-1	TRBJ2-4	-	CSAIPSRASKNIQYF	TGCAGTGCTATTCCCTCCCGGGCCTCCAAAAACATTCAGTACTTC
few	TRBV2	TRBJ2-7	TRBD1	CAIEGQGYEQYF	TGTGCCATCGAAGGACAGGGCTACGAGCAGTACTTC
-	TRBV5-1	TRBJ2-3	-	CASSSGAADDDTQYF	TGCGCCAGCAGCTCCGGGGCAGCAGATGACGATACGCAGTATTTT
many	TRBV13	TRBJ2-3	-	CASSLAGEGTDTQYF	TGTGCCAGCAGCTTAGCGGGAGAGGGCACAGATACGCAGTATTTT
-	TRBV7-6	TRBJ1-4	-	CASSSPPGGFRMSNEKLFF	TGTGCCAGCAGCTCGCCTCCTGGGGGGTTCCGGATGTCTAATGAAAAACTGTTTTTT
few	TRBV20-1	TRBJ2-7	TRBD2	CSAKPRLAGASEQYF	TGCAGTGCTAAACCACGACTAGCGGGAGCCTCCGAGCAGTACTTC
-	TRBV7-9	TRBJ2-2	TRBD2	CASSLNTAGLYTGELFF	TGTGCCAGCAGCTTAAACACAGCGGGACTCTACACCGGGGAGCTGTTTTTT
-	TRBV11-3	TRBJ2-1	-	CASSLVPGSGYNEQFF	TGTGCCAGCAGCTTAGTACCCGGGAGCGGGTACAATGAGCAGTTCTTC
few	TRBV2	TRBJ2-2	-	CASSEYRTRTEFTGELFF	TGTGCCAGCAGTGAATATCGTACAAGGACAGAATTCACCGGGGAGCTGTTTTTT
few	TRBV19	TRBJ1-1	-	CASSGTHTLNTEAFF	TGTGCCAGTAGCGGGACCCACACGTTGAACACTGAAGCTTTCTTT
-	TRBV2	TRBJ2-1	-	CASKRAIPSYNEQFF	TGTGCCAGCAAGAGGGCTATTCCAAGCTACAATGAGCAGTTCTTC
few	TRBV6-5	TRBJ2-2	TRBD1	CASSYDQDRVWTGELFF	TGTGCCAGCAGTTACGACCAGGACAGGGTTTGGACCGGGGAGCTGTTTTTT
-	TRBV19	TRBJ2-7	TRBD2	CASSWTSNYEQYF	TGTGCCAGTAGTTGGACTAGCAACTACGAGCAGTACTTC
-	TRBV13	TRBJ2-7	-	CASSRPRLKPYEQYF	TGTGCCAGCAGCCGACCTCGGCTCAAGCCCTACGAGCAGTACTTC
-	TRBV7-9	TRBJ1-1	-	CASSLVTHRVGYTEAFF	TGTGCCAGCAGCTTAGTCACACACAGGGTCGGCTACACTGAAGCTTTCTTT
few	TRBV3-1	TRBJ1-1	-	CASSQDLDTEAFF	TGTGCCAGCAGCCAAGATCTGGACACTGAAGCTTTCTTT
-	TRBV15	TRBJ2-3	-	CATSQAGLNTQYF	TGTGCCACCTCTCAGGCCGGCCTTAATACGCAGTATTTT
-	TRBV7-9	TRBJ2-3	-	CAAEGARGSYTDTQYF	TGTGCCGCGGAAGGGGCTCGCGGGTCATACACAGATACGCAGTATTTT
-	TRBV5-1	TRBJ2-1	-	CASSLSGTGQFF	TGCGCCAGCAGCTTAAGTGGGACGGGGCAGTTCTTC
few	TRBV7-2	TRBJ2-3	-	CASSFSWTTDTQYF	TGTGCCAGCAGCTTCAGCTGGACAACAGATACGCAGTATTTT
-	TRBV20-1	TRBJ2-7	-	CSARDIQRSPYEQYF	TGCAGTGCTAGAGATATCCAGCGGTCCCCCTACGAGCAGTACTTC
few	TRBV4-2	TRBJ1-1	-	CASSLPGVLGTEAFF	TGTGCCAGCAGCCTACCAGGGGTCCTCGGGACTGAAGCTTTCTTT
-	TRBV19	TRBJ2-1	TRBD2	CASSGGTSGSHNEQFF	TGTGCCAGTAGTGGGGGGACTAGCGGTTCCCACAATGAGCAGTTCTTC
few	TRBV11-2	TRBJ2-1	-	CASNHLLRGYNEQFF	TGTGCCAGTAACCATCTTCTAAGGGGGTACAATGAGCAGTTCTTC
-	TRBV14	TRBJ2-5	TRBD2	CASSQTSGRFQETQYF	TGTGCCAGCAGCCAAACTAGCGGGAGATTCCAAGAGACCCAGTACTTC
-	TRBV5-1	TRBJ1-2	-	CASSLSGWSYGYTF	TGCGCCAGCAGCTTGTCAGGGTGGAGCTATGGCTACACCTTC
-	TRBV12-3/TRBV12-4	TRBJ2-3	-	CASSLGRSQGTDTQYF	TGTGCCAGCAGTTTGGGTCGGAGCCAGGGCACAGATACGCAGTATTTT